The T cell receptor (beta chain) under discussion was sequenced for a study of sequential checkpoint blockade in melanoma. Study at large: Patients were randomized 1:1 to nivolumab-then-ipilimumab or ipilimumab-then-nivolumab first-line. After both sequences, patients received maintenance nivolumab.

This CDR3 is 14 amino acids long. With 5 bases clipped from V and 2 bases from J, the junction kept 4 bases outside the gene matches. CDR1 is SEHNR, CDR2 FQNEAQ, per germline (reference sequence). Measured with immunoSEQ multiplex PCR; TCRdb has only the in-frame clones, and not every one. The table includes around 20,000 clones, under 85% detected once. This clone has a handful of counts. Treatment meaning: randomized to nivolumab then ipilimumab (arm A) or the reverse (arm B). V and J are TRBV7-9 and TRBJ2-7, with 9 bases matching TRBD1. This specimen consisted of CD8+ T cells sorted from blood (inferred from file names), obtained from a patient given nivolumab and ipilimumab in sequence. The source is a human donor with melanoma. The CDR3 reads CASSPRDRAYEQYF. DNA for the CDR3: TGTGCCAGCAGCCCCCGGGACAGGGCCTACGAGCAGTACTTC.